This entry is about one TCR beta chain. Antigen unknown. The data were taken from a study of shared clonotypes between healthy human individuals. Points from the study as a whole: Collection of samples was limited to blood; tissue repertoires likely differ.

Naive CD8 cells comprised CD45RO-negative, CCR7-positively selected cells, excluding terminally differentiated effector memory CD45RA+ cells. Sequencing used immunoSEQ multiplex PCR; TCRdb keeps in-frame clones, though not all of them. The top ten clones hold over 0.2% of a sample with roughly 850,000 clones, about 96% of them seen once. The CDR3 runs 11 residues. V was clipped by 3 bases and J by 4 bases, with 6 bases between them. Per the germline V gene, CDR1 is DFQATT and CDR2 is SNEGSKA (reference sequence). Sequencing was carried out using naive CD8+ T cells sorted from blood. V gene TRBV20-1 combines with J gene TRBJ1-1, with no clear D. This clonotype was obtained from a man aged 30 to 39 in good health. The CDR3, as DNA: TGCAGTGCTAGTTTTATCACTGAAGCTTTCTTT. Encoded protein: CSASFITEAFF.